Below, 20 T cell receptor beta chains from the same sample are listed, as sequenced in a study of T cell responses to AZD1222 COVID-19 vaccine. The table came from immunoSEQ multiplex PCR; TCRdb's copy has only in-frame clones and leaves some out. The sample carries 95,000 to 150,000 clones, about 87% recorded once. Sequencing used peripheral blood, obtained on day 0 of AZD1222 vaccination. These receptors were obtained from an adult in good health.

This CDR3 is CASSGQGWSKTQYF. DNA for the CDR3: TGTGCCAGCAGCGGACAGGGTTGGTCCAAGACCCAGTACTTC. The chain links TRBV7-8 to TRBJ2-5, with TRBD1 identical over 8 bases. Germline trimming cut 5 bases from V and 6 bases from J; bases unmatched to any gene: 8. This CDR3 region has 14 residues. Germline assignment: CDR1 SGHVS and CDR2 FQNEAQ.

The rearrangement links TRBV6-5 to TRBJ1-4; D is possibly TRBD1 (5 bases). Deletions cut 6 bases from V and 8 bases from J, with 16 bases between. CDR1 MNHEY and CDR2 SVGAGI come from the germline V gene. This CDR3 has 14 amino acids. The CDR3, as DNA: TGTGCCAGCAGATTCGGGGGACCGGGGGAAAAACTGTTTTTT. Translating it yields CASRFGGPGEKLFF.

This chain links TRBV12-5 with TRBJ2-3, with D possibly being TRBD1 (6 bases). Trimming left V 6 bases short and J 2 bases short, with 9 bases between. This CDR3 comprises 13 residues. The V gene's germline CDR1 is LGHNT and CDR2 FRNRAP. The CDR3 coding sequence is TGTGCTAGTGGCCCGGGACACACAGATACGCAGTATTTT. Translating it yields CASGPGHTDTQYF.

In its sample, this clone was seen a few times. This sequence joins TRBV5-4 and TRBJ2-7; TRBD2 might be the D (6 bases). The CDR3 spans 12 residues. Per the germline V gene, CDR1 is SGHNT and CDR2 is YYREEE (reference sequence). V was pared by 10 bases and J by 1 base, with 12 bases between. CDR3 nucleotides: TGTGCCGGAAGCGGGCCGTCCTACGAGCAGTACTTC. Its protein product is CAGSGPSYEQYF.

CDR3 region: CASSQGWASGEQYF. The CDR3 nucleotides are TGTGCCAGCAGCCAAGGATGGGCCTCTGGCGAGCAGTACTTC. The chain uses TRBV14 and TRBJ2-7, with D hard to call. With 1 base removed from V and 6 bases from J, the gap between germline ends came to 13 bases. Germline V gene lookup returns CDR1 SGHDN and CDR2 FVKESK. This CDR3 region has 14 residues.

Points on this clone: Other nucleotide sequences from this sample produce the same CDR3. The chain combines TRBV7-2 with TRBJ1-5; 10 nucleotides agree with TRBD1. CDR1 and CDR2 from the germline V gene are SGHTA and FQGNSA. Losses at the gene ends were 1 base for V and 4 bases for J; bases not matched to a gene: 7. The CDR3 consists of 17 residues. CDR3 coding DNA: TGTGCCAGCAGCTTAGTTGGGGGGGGACAGGGGAATCAGCCCCAGCATTTT. The encoded protein is CASSLVGGGQGNQPQHF.

The CDR3 region is CASSPPSLQGFPLHF. CDR3 coding DNA: TGTGCCAGCTCACCACCATCGTTACAGGGGTTCCCCCTCCACTTT. V and J are TRBV18 and TRBJ1-6; 7 nucleotides align to TRBD1. This CDR3 has 15 amino acids. V dropped 0 bases and J dropped 13; count of bases not matched to a gene: 9. Germline assignment: CDR1 KGHSH and CDR2 LQKENI.

The J gene is TRBJ2-2, the V gene TRBV5-1; 9 bases are a match to TRBD1. Looked up from germline, CDR1 is SGHRS and CDR2 is YFSETQ. This CDR3 has 16 residues. V gave up 4 bases and J gave up 6 bases; unmatched junction bases: 10. The CDR3 here is CASSITGTGSAGELFF. The CDR3, as DNA: TGCGCCAGCAGCATTACCGGGACAGGGTCCGCCGGGGAGCTGTTTTTT.

V is TRBV5-1 and J is TRBJ1-2; D is perhaps TRBD1 (5 bases). The CDR3 loop spans 13 amino acids. The V and J ends lost 4 bases and 3 bases respectively, with 10 bases between them. Germline values: CDR1 SGHRS, CDR2 YFSETQ. As DNA, the CDR3 is TGCGCCAGCAGCGCTCAAGGGGACTATGGCTACACCTTC. Translated, it gives CASSAQGDYGYTF.

A note on this clone: An end of the junction differs from the germline gene, which may be a read error. The chain couples TRBV24-1 to TRBJ1-5; 7 bases map to TRBD1. Germline V gene sequence: CDR1 KGHDR, CDR2 SFDVKD. This CDR3 has 15 amino acids. CDR3 protein: CATSDPRTGNQPRHF. For the CDR3, the DNA is TGTGCCACCAGTGATCCAAGGACAGGCAATCAGCCCCGGCATTTT.

The V and J genes are TRBV19 and TRBJ1-1; no definite D call. The CDR3 is 15 residues long. Germline V gene lookup returns CDR1 LNHDA and CDR2 SQIVND (reference sequence). V shed 5 bases and J shed 2 bases, with 15 bases lying between them. CDR3 protein: CASSWVGDSNTEAFF. CDR3 bases: TGTGCCAGTAGTTGGGTTGGGGATTCTAACACTGAAGCTTTCTTT.

The chain joins TRBV11-3 to TRBJ1-2; the D is unclear. Trimming stripped 0 bases from V and 2 bases from J, with 13 bases between. Germline CDR1 is SGHNT and CDR2 is YENEEA. This CDR3 contains 16 residues. The CDR3 DNA is TGTGCCAGCAGCTTAGATCGGGAGACGCAGAACTATGGCTACACCTTC. Translation: CASSLDRETQNYGYTF. Variable domain in full (rest from reference TRBV11-3 and TRBJ1-2): EAGVVQSPRYKIIEKKQPVAFWCNPISGHNTLYWYLQNLGQGPELLIRYENEEAVDDSQLPKDRFSAERLKGVDSTLKIQPAELGDSAVYLCASSLDRETQNYGYTFGSGTRLTVV.

V is TRBV5-1 and J is TRBJ2-7, with D maybe TRBD1 (5 bases). V was pared by 1 base and J by 3 bases, with 17 bases between. Germline V gives CDR1 SGHRS, CDR2 YFSETQ. CDR3 length: 16 amino acids. The CDR3 loop is CASSLTTGKPLYEQYF. CDR3 nucleotides: TGCGCCAGCAGCTTGACCACAGGAAAACCCCTCTACGAGCAGTACTTC.

This rearrangement joins TRBV24-1 to TRBJ2-7; 11 bases fit TRBD2. J lost 2 bases, V lost 3 bases, and 2 bases had no gene match. Germline-derived CDR1 and CDR2 are KGHDR and SFDVKD. The CDR3 is 15 residues long. CDR3 nucleotides: TGTGCCACCAGTGATCCGACTAGCGGGGCCTACGAGCAGTACTTC. Its protein is CATSDPTSGAYEQYF.

This chain joins TRBV6-5 and TRBJ2-7; D remains ambiguous. V shed 6 bases and J shed 4 bases, with 10 bases lying between them. Germline CDR1 reads MNHEY; CDR2 reads SVGAGI. The CDR3 contains 12 residues. The CDR3 nucleotides read TGTGCCAGCAGCCGCAACAAGTACGAGCAGTACTTC. Its protein product is CASSRNKYEQYF.

V is TRBV10-3 and J is TRBJ2-7; D may be TRBD2 (6 bases). The germline V gene encodes CDR1 ENHRY and CDR2 SYGVKD. The CDR3 extends over 16 amino acids. V lost 3 bases, J lost 2 bases, and 17 bases lay in between. The CDR3: CAISETTRDLTYEQYF. CDR3 DNA sequence: TGTGCCATCAGTGAAACGACCCGGGACTTGACCTACGAGCAGTACTTC.

The chain combines TRBV28 with TRBJ2-7; no reliable D call. Germline assignment: CDR1 MDHEN and CDR2 SYDVKM. There are 12 residues in the CDR3. V dropped 5 bases and J dropped 5 bases, with 10 bases sitting between them. The CDR3 is CASSLSLNEQYF. In nucleotides, the CDR3 is TGTGCCAGCAGTCTCAGTCTCAACGAGCAGTACTTC.

This clone was counted between two and nine times. This rearrangement joins TRBV7-9 to TRBJ2-7; D remains ambiguous. The ends were cut back, 5 bases at V and 0 bases at J, with 11 bases in the middle. The CDR3 has 14 amino acids. Germline CDR1 and CDR2: SEHNR and FQNEAQ (reference sequence). The chain's CDR3 is CASSPQRSSYEQYF. DNA for the CDR3: TGTGCCAGCAGCCCACAGAGGAGCTCCTACGAGCAGTACTTC. The whole variable domain, filled in from reference TRBV7-9 and TRBJ2-7, reads DTGVSQNPRHKITKRGQNVTFRCDPISEHNRLYWYRQTLGQGPEFLTYFQNEAQLEKSRLLSDRFSAERPKGSFSTLEIQRTEQGDSAMYLCASSPQRSSYEQYFGPGTRLTVT.

The V gene is TRBV19, the J gene TRBJ2-3; TRBD2 matches at 7 bases. Germline V lookup: CDR1 LNHDA, CDR2 SQIVND (reference sequence). The V and J ends lost 4 bases and 3 bases, in that order; junction bases with no gene match: 4. The CDR3 contains 14 residues. CDR3 in DNA: TGTGCCAGTAGTACCCGGGGAGGGACAGATACGCAGTATTTT. Residues: CASSTRGGTDTQYF.

The chain recombines TRBV7-2 with TRBJ1-4; no reliable D call. V lost 1 base to trimming and J lost 5 bases, with 8 bases between them. Germline V gene lookup returns CDR1 SGHTA and CDR2 FQGNSA. The CDR3 runs to 14 residues. CDR3: CASSLEGGNEKLFF. The DNA of the CDR3 is TGTGCCAGCAGCTTAGAGGGAGGCAATGAAAAACTGTTTTTT.